The sequence of this TCR beta chain was determined in a study of blood T cell repertoires in COVID-19 (TCRdb year 2020). With respect to the entire study: Samples covering the acute and convalescent phases of COVID-19 were provided by collaborators in the United States, Italy and Spain. The prospective study material was composed of cDNA or gDNA derived from T cells, B-cell-depleted T cells, or PBMCs. Deeply sampled blood TCRbeta repertoires from subjects exposed to, actively infected with, or recovered from COVID-19 were included in the dataset. The repertoires were released in a freely available public database meant as a resource for research on the immune response to SARS-CoV-2. Samples came from the ongoing ImmuneRACE study (first 160 participants) plus 1,254 subjects from 6 global collaborators. The sample metadata nearly always contained a de-identified subject ID, COVID-19 status, age in years and sex. Where available, HLA class I and class II types were obtained from metadata supplied by the sample provider rather than from assay-based typing. What the research found in general, with its limitations: How much clinical and demographic metadata was included differed by source and by participant, and the metadata was provided uncurated.

Germline trimming amounts to 3 bases on V and 2 bases on J, with 14 as the count of junction bases outside the gene matches. The CDR1 and CDR2 encoded by the germline V gene (reference sequence) are WNHNN and SYGVQD. From the cysteine up to the phenylalanine, the CDR3 has a length of 20 residues. Of all the DNA, just the CDR3 is kept, 60 bases in frame from base 1. The immunoSEQ Assay, a bias-controlled multiplex PCR, was used to amplify TCRbeta CDR3 regions from genomic DNA. In the paper's pipeline: The number of nucleated cells in each sample was estimated by amplification of reference gene primers within the assay. To quantify the absolute abundance of each unique TCRbeta CDR3 rearrangement, sequence reads were collapsed and filtered. Productive Simpson clonality was computed per sample as the square root of Simpson's diversity index over productive rearrangements. The immuneACCESS repertoire file appears here via TCRdb, limited to in-frame rearrangements. These files lack a portion of the clones; in checked studies, under half of the deficit traces to unresolved V genes, and the cause of the others is not known. The DNA gave D and trimming, while V, J and clone size come from that table. Within this sample are 240,000 or so clones, with 70% to 90% of them counted one time only. Jointly, the top ten make up about 0.8% of the sample.

Comments on this clone: Its antigen target is currently unknown. Base-call qualities are not available, and no considerably larger clone is one nucleotide away.

Collaborating institutions collected whole blood in K2EDTA tubes following their own protocols. For TCRbeta analysis, collaborators shipped samples as frozen whole blood, isolated PBMCs, or DNA extracted from either of those sample types. The chain is made from TRBV10-1 and TRBJ1-6; 9 central nucleotides agree with TRBD1. The sample consisted of peripheral blood. The receptor comes from a woman aged 25 to 39 with acute or convalescent COVID-19. This receptor has the CDR3 CASSDYAGLRQGAYNSPLHF. The sequence in DNA is TGCGCCAGCAGTGACTACGCTGGGCTACGACAGGGGGCCTATAATTCACCCCTCCACTTT.